Below, 9 T cell receptor beta chains from the same sample are listed, as sequenced in a study of human T cells and chemical hapten exposure. Specified time point: patch test 1, 2 weeks after DPC sensitization. Treatment of the sample: therapeutic diphenylcyclopropenone sensitization with weekly scalp DPC. From the RACE reads, TCRdb called clonotypes with MiXCR, one entry per CDR3 protein. The repertoire has 60,000 to 80,000 distinct CDR3 sequences, 25% to 40% of them found once; the top ten carry roughly 10%. Sequencing was performed on whole blood, taken in connection with sensitization to the hapten diphenylcyclopropenone (DPC). Source of these receptors: a man aged 40-49 years with alopecia areata. Some clones in this sample may be carry-over from other donors' samples.

V gene TRBV4-1 combines with J gene TRBJ2-2; tentatively, D is TRBD1 (5 bases). Trimming stripped 1 base from V and 6 bases from J, with 15 bases between. The CDR3 contains 16 residues. The germline gives CDR1 MGHRA, CDR2 YSYEKL. Written as DNA, the CDR3 is TGCGCCAGCAGCCAAGTCCTATTGGGGCAAGCCGGGGAGCTGTTTTTT. Translated: CASSQVLLGQAGELFF.

The chain employs TRBV12-3 or TRBV12-4 and TRBJ2-7; tentative D call: TRBD1 (5 bases). With 5 bases removed from V and 1 base from J, the gap between germline ends came to 9 bases. The CDR3 extends over 13 amino acids. As DNA, the CDR3 is TGTGCCAGCAGTGTGACAGTTTCCTACGAGCAGTACTTC. It is translated as CASSVTVSYEQYF.

This rearrangement joins TRBV6-2 or TRBV6-3 to TRBJ2-4; D not certain. In germline, CDR1 is MNHEY, CDR2 SVGEGT. The V gene lost 2 bases and the J gene lost 2 bases, with 7 bases spanning the gap. The CDR3 is 14 amino acids. For the CDR3, the DNA is TGTGCCAGCAGTTACGGGTTCTCCAAAAACATTCAGTACTTC. Translation: CASSYGFSKNIQYF.

This clonotype was detected only a few times. This chain connects TRBV6-1 to TRBJ1-1; 9 bases map to TRBD1. Germline assignment: CDR1 MNHNS and CDR2 SASEGT. CDR3 length equals 14 residues. The ends lost 6 bases at V and 1 base at J; junction bases unmatched: 3. The CDR3 coding sequence is TGTGCCAGCAGGGGGACAGGGCGGAACACTGAAGCTTTCTTT. It translates to CASRGTGRNTEAFF.

This clonotype turned up a few times. The chain is built from TRBV5-5 and TRBJ1-6; D call uncertain. This CDR3 is built from 15 residues. The germline V gene encodes CDR1 SGHKS and CDR2 YYEKEE (reference sequence). Between the trimmed V and J ends, which lost 0 bases and 8 bases, there was a span of 12 bases. CDR3 nucleotide sequence: TGTGCCAGCAGCTTGGAAGGACTGTTACATTCACCCCTCCACTTT. Amino acids: CASSLEGLLHSPLHF. Full variable domain (missing parts from reference TRBV5-5 and TRBJ1-6): DAGVTQSPTHLIKTRGQQVTLRCSPISGHKSVSWYQQVLGQGPQFIFQYYEKEERGRGNFPDRFSARQFPNYSSELNVNALLLGDSALYLCASSLEGLLHSPLHFGNGTRLTVT.

This clonotype has just a few counts. The V gene is TRBV6-5, the J gene TRBJ2-2, with TRBD2 matching over 9 bases. There are 16 residues in the CDR3. The J segment lost 3 bases and the V segment lost 6 bases, leaving 8 bases of the junction unmatched. Germline assignment: CDR1 MNHEY and CDR2 SVGAGI. CDR3 region: CASRDLAGSDTGELFF. CDR3 nucleotide sequence: TGTGCCAGCAGAGATCTAGCGGGATCGGACACCGGGGAGCTGTTTTTT.

This clonotype has only a few counts. The chain links TRBV20-1 to TRBJ1-6, with D perhaps TRBD1 (5 bases). CDR1 and CDR2 from the germline V gene are DFQATT and SNEGSKA (reference sequence). This CDR3 region has 14 residues. V was clipped by 4 bases and J by 7 bases, with 14 bases between them. The CDR3 sequence is CSAKDGTANSPLHF. CDR3 DNA: TGCAGTGCTAAGGATGGGACGGCGAATTCACCCCTCCACTTT.

The sample holds a few counts of this clonotype. The chain couples TRBV6-1 to TRBJ1-5, with D tentatively TRBD1 (6 bases). The CDR3 extends over 14 amino acids. Germline lookup yields CDR1 MNHNS and CDR2 SASEGT. Trimming shortened V by 2 bases and J by 3 bases, and 8 bases separated the two germline ends. CDR3 amino acids: CASSERQANQPQHF. CDR3 coding DNA: TGTGCCAGCAGTGAACGACAGGCCAATCAGCCCCAGCATTTT.

This clonotype was picked up a small number of times. The rearrangement joins TRBV6-6 to TRBJ2-1; 7 bases are shared with TRBD1. CDR1 is MNHNY and CDR2 is SVGAGI in the germline V gene (reference sequence). V was pared by 5 bases and J by 5 bases, with 6 bases of the junction left unmatched. This CDR3 region has 14 residues. CDR3 region: CASSLGTANNEQFF. CDR3 DNA: TGTGCCAGCAGTCTTGGGACAGCCAACAATGAGCAGTTCTTC.